This T cell receptor beta chain was captured by sequencing in a study of blood T cell repertoires in COVID-19. Some clones are missing from TCRdb's copy, which holds only in-frame ones; the method was immunoSEQ multiplex PCR. The sample includes some 290,000 clones, 88% seen only once; the top ten take roughly 10%. The length of the CDR3 is 13 residues. V was cut by 0 bases and J by 10 bases, with 10 bases left in between. Per the germline V gene, CDR1 is MNHEY and CDR2 is SVGAGI. J is TRBJ2-1 and V is TRBV6-5; no clear D. Source material: peripheral blood. This receptor was taken from a woman aged 25 to 39 with COVID-19, enrolled during active disease. This chain's CDR3 is CASSYSDGGEQFF. CDR3 nucleotide sequence: TGTGCCAGCAGTTACTCAGACGGCGGAGAGCAGTTCTTC.